Included here is one T cell receptor (beta chain) sequence, with context. Both 60 Vbeta primers and 13 Jbeta primers went into the PCR. As originally analysed: Counted up in a later analysis, unique TCR beta chains came to about 80 million, with around 11 million shared. Measured with immunoSEQ multiplex PCR; TCRdb has only the in-frame clones, and not every one. V and J calls and clone size are those listed in that table; D and trimming were worked out from the DNA. In the table there are 150,000 or so clones, about two thirds of which are singletons. This entry comes from a study of cytomegalovirus exposure and HLA in healthy donors. Study overall: In a previous analysis, more than 90 million unique TCR beta sequences were found from approximately 180 million T cells.

The specimen sequenced was PBMCs. The receptor comes from a woman between 18 and 29 years old in good health and CMV-seronegative.

As DNA, the CDR3 is TGTGCCAGCACCATATCTAGGGGGGGCTCCTACAATGAGCAGTTCTTC. It encodes CASTISRGGSYNEQFF. The rearrangement links TRBV7-2 to TRBJ2-1, with a tentative D call TRBD2 (7 bases). Germline CDR1 reads SGHTA; CDR2 reads FQGNSA. Trimming removed 7 bases from V and 0 bases from J, with 16 bases in between. This CDR3 region has 16 residues.